The 3 T cell receptor beta chains below all came from one sample that was sequenced in a study of blood T cell repertoires in COVID-19. Libraries were prepared by immunoSEQ multiplex PCR; TCRdb keeps only in-frame clonotypes and omits some of them. The sample shows roughly 92,000 clones, about 89% of them seen only once. Specimen: peripheral blood. Receptors were obtained from a man between 45 and 60 years old with acute or convalescent COVID-19.

The chain uses TRBV4-2 and TRBJ2-5, with D maybe TRBD1 (7 bases). Germline assignment: CDR1 LGHNA and CDR2 YNFKEQ. V dropped 5 bases and J dropped 0 bases, with 13 bases sitting between them. The CDR3 runs to 15 residues. This CDR3 is CASSSGGTNQETQYF. The CDR3 nucleotides read TGTGCCAGCAGCTCAGGGGGGACGAACCAAGAGACCCAGTACTTC.

This clone was detected once. V and J are TRBV5-1 and TRBJ2-6, with a tentative D call TRBD2 (7 bases). V was pared by 3 bases and J by 0 bases, with 16 bases between. The CDR3 spans 18 residues. Germline V gene sequence: CDR1 SGHRS, CDR2 YFSETQ. This CDR3 reads CASSSLGGALSGANVLTF. In DNA form, the CDR3 reads TGCGCCAGCAGCTCCCTGGGGGGGGCTCTCTCTGGGGCCAACGTCCTGACTTTC.

Many counts were recorded for this clone. The V gene is TRBV5-5, the J gene TRBJ1-1; D call uncertain. In germline, CDR1 is SGHKS, CDR2 YYEKEE (reference sequence). The CDR3 contains 13 residues. V lost 0 bases and J lost 4, with 7 bases in between. CDR3 amino acids: CASSLDHSTEAFF. The CDR3 bases are TGTGCCAGCAGCTTGGACCACAGCACTGAAGCTTTCTTT.